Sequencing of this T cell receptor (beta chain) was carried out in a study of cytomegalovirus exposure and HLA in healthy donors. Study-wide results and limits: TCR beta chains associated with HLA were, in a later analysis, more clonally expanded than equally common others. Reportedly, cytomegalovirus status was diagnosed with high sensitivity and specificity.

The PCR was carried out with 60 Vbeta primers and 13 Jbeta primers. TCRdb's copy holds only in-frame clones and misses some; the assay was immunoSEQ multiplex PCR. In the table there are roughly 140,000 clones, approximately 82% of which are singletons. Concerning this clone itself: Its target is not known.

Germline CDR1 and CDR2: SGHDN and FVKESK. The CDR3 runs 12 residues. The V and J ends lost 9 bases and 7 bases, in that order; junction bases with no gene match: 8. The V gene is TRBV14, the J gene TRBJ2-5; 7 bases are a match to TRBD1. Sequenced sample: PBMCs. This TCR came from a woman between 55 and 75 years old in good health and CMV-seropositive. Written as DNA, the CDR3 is TGTGCCAGTGCGACAGGGCGGACGACCCAGTACTTC. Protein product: CASATGRTTQYF.